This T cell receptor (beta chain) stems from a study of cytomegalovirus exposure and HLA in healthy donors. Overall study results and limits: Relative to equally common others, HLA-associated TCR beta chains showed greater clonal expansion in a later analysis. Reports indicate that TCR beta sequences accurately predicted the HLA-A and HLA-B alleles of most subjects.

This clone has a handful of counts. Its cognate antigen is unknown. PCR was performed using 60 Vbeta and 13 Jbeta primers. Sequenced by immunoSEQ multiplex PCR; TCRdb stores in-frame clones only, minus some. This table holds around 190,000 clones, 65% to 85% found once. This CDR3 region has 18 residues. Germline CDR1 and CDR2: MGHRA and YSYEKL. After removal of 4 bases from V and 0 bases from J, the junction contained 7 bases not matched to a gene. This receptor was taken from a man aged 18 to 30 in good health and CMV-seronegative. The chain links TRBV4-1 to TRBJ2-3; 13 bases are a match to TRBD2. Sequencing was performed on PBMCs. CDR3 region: CASSPGTSGMASTDTQYF. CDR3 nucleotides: TGCGCCAGCAGCCCCGGGACTAGCGGGATGGCTAGCACAGATACGCAGTATTTT.